This T cell receptor (beta chain) was identified in a study of blood T cell repertoires in COVID-19 (dated by TCRdb to the early 2020s). Broadly, across the study: Samples covering the acute and convalescent phases of COVID-19 were provided by collaborators in the United States, Italy and Spain. HLA class I and class II types, where available, came from metadata supplied by the sample provider rather than from assay-based typing. The dataset comprised deeply sampled blood TCRbeta repertoires from subjects exposed to, actively infected with, or recovered from COVID-19. A freely available public database, intended as a resource for researchers studying the immune response to SARS-CoV-2, is where the repertoires were released. Samples were obtained from the ongoing ImmuneRACE study (first 160 participants) and from some 1,200 subjects provided by 6 global collaborators. Sample metadata almost always included a de-identified subject ID, COVID-19 status, age in years and sex. The prospective study material was composed of cDNA or gDNA derived from T cells, B-cell-depleted T cells, or PBMCs.

The CDR3 covers 13 residues, taking in both the cysteine and the phenylalanine. Only the CDR3 DNA stays, 39 bases, in frame from base 1. V drops 3 bases and J drops 6 bases, leaving 9 bases in between. CDR1 is given as MNHNS and CDR2 as SASEGT, both from the germline V gene. Here is what the overall study found, with its caveats: The amount of clinical and demographic metadata varied by source and participant and was provided uncurated.

Comments on this clone: Its antigen target is currently unknown. One base away there is no much larger clone; base qualities are not given.

Another Seattle source contributed samples from volunteer blood donors who had recovered from COVID-19. The collaborating institutions used their own protocols to collect whole blood in K2EDTA tubes. For TCRbeta analysis, collaborators shipped samples as frozen whole blood, isolated PBMCs, or DNA extracted from either of those sample types. TCRbeta CDR3 regions were amplified from genomic DNA by means of the immunoSEQ Assay, a bias-controlled multiplex PCR. As for the original processing: The number of nucleated cells in each sample was estimated from the amplification of reference gene primers within the assay. To quantify the absolute abundance of each unique TCRbeta CDR3 rearrangement, sequence reads were collapsed and filtered. For each sample, productive Simpson clonality was calculated by taking the square root of Simpson's diversity index across productive rearrangements. Entries here come from immuneACCESS through TCRdb and include only in-frame sequences with V and J called. Some clones fail to appear in such tables; in the studies checked, an unresolved V gene covers under half of the shortfall, and the cause of the remainder is unknown. From that table come the V and J calls and clone size; the DNA was used to work out D and trimming. The sample profile shows some 250,000 clones; around 87% of them were found once. The ten top clones hold 3% of the sample.

The rearrangement combines TRBV6-1 with TRBJ1-5; matching of 6 bases hints at TRBD1 as the D gene. This clonotype was obtained from a woman under 40 who had recovered from COVID-19. The sequencing input was peripheral blood. The sequenced DNA is TGTGCCAGCAGTGAGACCAGGGGTCAGCCCCAGCATTTT. It translates as CASSETRGQPQHF.